This note documents a single TCR beta chain sequence. The data belong to a study of blood T cell repertoires in COVID-19. Study-wide background: PBMCs, B-cell-depleted T cells, or T cells provided the cDNA or gDNA that made up the material.

Between the trimmed V and J ends, which lost 5 bases and 0 bases, there was a span of 7 bases. This CDR3 is built from 13 residues. Germline V gene sequence: CDR1 SNHLY, CDR2 FYNNEI. Sequenced by immunoSEQ multiplex PCR; TCRdb stores in-frame clones only, minus some. The sample includes some 510,000 clones, around nine tenths of them seen just once. Sequenced sample: PBMCs or T cells enriched from blood (not recorded which). The chain links TRBV2 to TRBJ2-5; D might be TRBD2 (5 bases). This receptor was obtained from a woman aged 40-49 years who had recovered from COVID-19. For the CDR3, the DNA is TGTGCCAGCAGTCTGGACTACCAAGAGACCCAGTACTTC. It translates to CASSLDYQETQYF.